This T cell receptor beta chain was recovered during a study of T-cell reconstitution after alpha-beta-depleted transplantation in children. During its preparation, the TCRbeta library received unique molecular identifiers. One entry per CDR3 protein, called by TCRdb with MiXCR from the PCR reads. Of 500,000 to 600,000 distinct CDR3 sequences detected, approximately 20% appear once; the ten largest clones hold less than 4%. A few counts support this clonotype. Trimming removed 1 base from V and 5 bases from J, with 12 bases in between. The CDR3 extends over 15 amino acids. CDR1 is SGHTA and CDR2 is FQGNSA in the germline V gene.

The sample consisted of PBMCs from the stem cell graft donor, taken from the stem cell graft. The source of this sequence is a human donor who donated a stem cell graft to a child with acute lymphoblastic leukemia. The chain recombines TRBV7-2 with TRBJ2-1, with D perhaps TRBD2 (6 bases). CDR3 DNA sequence: TGTGCCAGCAGCTTAGACGGGGGTTCCCACAATGAGCAGTTCTTC. Amino acid sequence: CASSLDGGSHNEQFF. Variable domain in full (rest from reference TRBV7-2 and TRBJ2-1): GAGVSQSPSNKVTEKGKDVELRCDPISGHTALYWYRQSLGQGLEFLIYFQGNSAPDKSGLPSDRFSAERTGGSVSTLTIQRTQQEDSAVYLCASSLDGGSHNEQFFGPGTRLTVL.